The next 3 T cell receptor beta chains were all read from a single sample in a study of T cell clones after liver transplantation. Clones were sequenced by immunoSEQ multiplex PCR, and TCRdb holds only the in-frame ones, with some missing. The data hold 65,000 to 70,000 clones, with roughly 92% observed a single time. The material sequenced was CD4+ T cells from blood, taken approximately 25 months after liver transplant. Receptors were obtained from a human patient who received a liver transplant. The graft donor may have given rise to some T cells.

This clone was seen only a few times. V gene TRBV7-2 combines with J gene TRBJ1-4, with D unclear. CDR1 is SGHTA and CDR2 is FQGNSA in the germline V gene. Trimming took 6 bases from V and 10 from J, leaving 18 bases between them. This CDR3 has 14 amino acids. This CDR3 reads CASRPSAPSGKLFF. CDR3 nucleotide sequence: TGTGCCAGCAGGCCCTCGGCGCCCTCAGGAAAACTGTTTTTT.

The CDR3 spells CASITRGPGAKNIQYF. The CDR3 coding sequence is TGTGCCAGCATTACTAGGGGGCCTGGAGCCAAAAACATTCAGTACTTC. The rearrangement uses TRBV21-1 and TRBJ2-4; TRBD1 reflects the table's D call only, with no check against the DNA. TRBV21-1 is deemed a pseudogene. The CDR3 loop spans 16 amino acids.

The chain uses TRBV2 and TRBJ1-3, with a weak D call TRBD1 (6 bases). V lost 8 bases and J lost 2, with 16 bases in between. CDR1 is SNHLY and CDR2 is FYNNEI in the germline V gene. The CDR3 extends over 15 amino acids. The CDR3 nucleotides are TGTGCCAGCGCAGAAAATCAGGGGCCTGGAAACACCATATATTTT. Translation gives CASAENQGPGNTIYF.